The 12 T cell receptor delta chains listed next were all sequenced from one sample in a study of gamma delta lymphoproliferative disorders and STAT genes. The receptor sequences were amplified from genomic DNA of peripheral blood mononuclear cells. TCRdb applied CATT to the multiplex PCR reads for clone calling. The sample holds about 3,000 delta-chain clones, roughly 1.1% seen once. The sequencing input was blood. These receptors came from a human donor in good health.

This clone occurred a few times. TCRdb shows a much larger clone's protein in place of this DNA's translation, and the two differ at residue 16, likely through a read error; the protein shown is translated from the DNA. Here the CDR3 DNA reads TGTGCCTGTGATACTTTAGACGGAGGCCTTCCTATGGCCGATAAACCCATCTTT. It yields the protein CACDTLDGGLPMADKPIF. The J gene is TRDJ1, the V gene TRDV2, with 8 bases lining up with TRDD2. The CDR3 contains 18 residues. Germline-derived CDR1 and CDR2 are GEAIGNYY and EKD.

Concerning this clone itself: TCRdb shows a much larger clone's protein in place of this DNA's translation, and the two differ at residue 13, likely through a read error; the protein shown is translated from the DNA. V gene TRDV2 combines with J gene TRDJ1, with 10 bases fitting TRDD3. This CDR3 contains 18 residues. Losses at the gene ends were 0 bases for V and 3 bases for J; bases not matched to a gene: 12. CDR1 and CDR2 (germline): GEAIGNYY, EKD. The CDR3 here is CACDTLKRLGDYADKLIF. CDR3 nucleotide sequence: TGTGCCTGTGACACCCTAAAACGACTGGGGGATTACGCCGATAAACTCATCTTT.

By sample share, this clone is large (0.1 to 1%). Other nucleotide sequences from this sample produce the same CDR3. The chain couples TRDV2 to TRDJ1, with 12 bases lining up with TRDD3. Germline-derived CDR1 and CDR2 are GEAIGNYY and EKD. CDR3 length equals 18 residues. The V and J ends lost 0 bases and 2 bases, in that order; junction bases with no gene match: 9. CDR3 amino acids: CACDTLLGDTERTDKLIF. The CDR3 nucleotides are TGTGCCTGTGACACCTTGCTGGGGGATACGGAAAGAACCGATAAACTCATCTTT.

This clone showed up just a few times. A far more abundant clone sits one base away, making this likely a read error. Distinct nucleotide sequences in the sample also encode this CDR3. The chain couples TRDV2 to TRDJ1; 10 bases align to TRDD3. Trimming at V came to 3 bases and at J to 0 bases, leaving 3 bases not matched to a gene. In germline, CDR1 is GEAIGNYY, CDR2 EKD. The CDR3 sequence is 15 residues long. In DNA, the CDR3 is TGTGCCTGTGACGGCCTGGGGGATAACACCGATAAACTCATCTTT. The encoded protein is CACDGLGDNTDKLIF.

Regarding this clone: This DNA translates differently at residue 6 from the TCRdb protein, which is that of a much larger clone; a read error is likely, and the protein shown is the DNA's own translation. V usage is TRDV2 and J usage is TRDJ3, with 7 bases lining up with TRDD3. This CDR3 comprises 19 residues. Trimming cost V 0 bases and J 1 base; bases outside gene matches: 8. Germline V gene data show CDR1 as GEAIGNYY and CDR2 as EKD. This CDR3 is CACDTSDTQRSWDTRQMFF. CDR3 nucleotide sequence: TGTGCCTGTGACACCTCGGATACGCAAAGGTCCTGGGACACCCGACAGATGTTTTTC.

This clone showed up just a few times. A single base is all that separates this from a far larger clone, so a read error is likely. This sample also contains other DNA sequences that code for the same CDR3. The V call is TRDV2, the J call TRDJ1, with 13 positions matching TRDD3. CDR1 and CDR2 from the germline V gene are GEAIGNYY and EKD. V trimming: 0 bases; J trimming: 5 bases; junction bases outside the gene matches: 17. The CDR3 consists of 20 residues. The CDR3 spells CACDTVADWGIRGVTDKLIF. The CDR3 bases are TGTGCCTGTGACACCGTCGCCGACTGGGGGATACGCGGGGTCACTGATAAACTCATCTTT.

Concerning this clone: The TCRdb protein, from a much larger clone, departs from this DNA's translation at residue 8, likely by read error; the protein shown derives from the DNA. The rearrangement uses TRDV2 and TRDJ1; 7 nucleotides align to TRDD3. CDR3 size: 17 residues. The germline V gene encodes CDR1 GEAIGNYY and CDR2 EKD. Germline trimming cut 3 bases from V and 7 bases from J; bases unmatched to any gene: 19. The CDR3: CACDRLGRTVQGGKLIF. The CDR3, as DNA: TGTGCCTGTGACCGACTGGGGAGGACCGTTCAAGGTGGTAAACTCATCTTT.

In this sample, this clone is medium-sized (0.01 to 0.1%). The chain employs TRDV1 and TRDJ1; 13 nucleotides agree with TRDD3. Per germline, CDR1 TSWWSYY and CDR2 QGS. Trimming removed 1 base from V and 0 bases from J; junction bases left unmatched: 29. The CDR3 runs 26 residues. The CDR3 reads CALGERRAQPYWGIRVSRMYTDKLIF. The CDR3 DNA sequence: TGTGCTCTTGGGGAACGGAGGGCCCAACCGTACTGGGGGATACGCGTATCGCGGATGTACACCGATAAACTCATCTTT.

Notes on this clone: TCRdb has a much larger clone's protein, which differs at residue 10 from the translation of this DNA, likely because of a read error; what is shown is the protein translated from the DNA. V usage is TRDV2 and J usage is TRDJ1; 10 nucleotides align to TRDD3. V lost 0 bases to trimming and J lost 3 bases; unmatched junction nucleotides: 9. The CDR3 is 17 amino acids. From germline, CDR1 is GEAIGNYY and CDR2 EKD. This chain's CDR3 is CACDTEYWGMSADKLIF. The CDR3 DNA sequence: TGTGCCTGTGACACCGAGTACTGGGGGATGAGTGCCGATAAACTCATCTTT.

This clone occurred a few times. A single base is all that separates this from a far larger clone, so a read error is likely. This CDR3 is also generated by other DNA sequences in the sample. The chain combines TRDV2 with TRDJ1; TRDD3 aligns across 7 bases. CDR1 is GEAIGNYY and CDR2 is EKD in the germline V gene. The length of the CDR3 is 20 residues. Trimming at V came to 0 bases and at J to 1 base, leaving 19 bases not matched to a gene. CDR3 sequence: CACDTVADWGIRGVTDKLIF. DNA for the CDR3: TGTGCCTGTGACACCGTCGCCGACTGGGGAATACGCGGGGTCACCGATAAACTCATCTTT.

As to this clone: This sequence is one base from a far larger clone and is likely a read error. Other DNA sequences within the sample encode an identical CDR3. The chain is built from TRDV1 and TRDJ1, with 7 bases aligning to TRDD3. This CDR3 is built from 15 residues. Germline V gene lookup returns CDR1 TSWWSYY and CDR2 QGS. The CDR3 DNA follows: TGTGCCCTTGGGGGAACCCCCAGTACTGGGGTCAAACTCATCTTT. This translates into CALGGTPSTGVKLIF.

The sample holds a few counts of this clone. The rearrangement joins TRDV2 to TRDJ1; 9 positions match TRDD3. Germline V gives CDR1 GEAIGNYY, CDR2 EKD. This CDR3 comprises 18 residues. V trimming: 4 bases; J trimming: 0 bases; junction bases outside the gene matches: 14. The CDR3 is CACDGILGDARNTDKLIF. For the CDR3, the DNA is TGTGCCTGTGATGGGATACTGGGGGACGCGCGGAACACCGATAAACTCATCTTT.